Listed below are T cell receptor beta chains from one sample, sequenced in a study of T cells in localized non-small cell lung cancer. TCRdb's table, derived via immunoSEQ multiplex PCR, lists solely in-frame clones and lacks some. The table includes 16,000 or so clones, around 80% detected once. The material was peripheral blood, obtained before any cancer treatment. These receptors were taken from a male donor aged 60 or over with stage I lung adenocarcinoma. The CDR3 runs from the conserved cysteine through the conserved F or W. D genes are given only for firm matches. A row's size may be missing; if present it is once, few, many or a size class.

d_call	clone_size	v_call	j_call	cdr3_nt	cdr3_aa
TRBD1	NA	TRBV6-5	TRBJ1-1	TGTGCCAGCAGTTCCCTCCCGGGACAGGCGGGGGGTGAAGCTTTCTTT	CASSSLPGQAGGEAFF
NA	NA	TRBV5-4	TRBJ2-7	TGTGCCAGCAGCTTGGGGGGGGAATACGAGCAGTACTTC	CASSLGGEYEQYF
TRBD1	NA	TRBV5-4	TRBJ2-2	TGTGCCAGCAGCTACATCGGGACAGGGGTCACCGGGGAGCTGTTTTTT	CASSYIGTGVTGELFF
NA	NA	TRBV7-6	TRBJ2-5	TGTGCCAGCAGCTTGGGGGGGACACCCCAAGAGACCCAGTACTTC	CASSLGGTPQETQYF
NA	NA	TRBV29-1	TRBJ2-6	TGCAGCGTCGAGGGTTTCTCTGGGGCCAACGTCCTGACTTTC	CSVEGFSGANVLTF
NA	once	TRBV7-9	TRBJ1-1	TGTGCCAGCAGCTTAGCAGGGTTCACTGAAGCTTTCTTT	CASSLAGFTEAFF
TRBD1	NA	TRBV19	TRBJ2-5	TGTGCCAGTAGTACGCCACAGGGGAAGGTTGAGACCCAGTACTTC	CASSTPQGKVETQYF
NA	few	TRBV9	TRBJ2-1	TGTGCCAGCAGCGCAAGAGAAGTAGAGCAGTTCTTC	CASSAREVEQFF
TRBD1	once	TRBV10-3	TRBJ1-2	TGTGCCATCTCCGGAACAGGGGGCTATGGCTACACCTTC	CAISGTGGYGYTF
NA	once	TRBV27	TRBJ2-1	TGTGCCAGCAGTCGGACTACCTCCTACAATGAGCAGTTCTTC	CASSRTTSYNEQFF
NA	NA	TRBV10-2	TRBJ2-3	TGCGCCAGCCGGCATTGGGAGACGACAGATACGCAGTATTTT	CASRHWETTDTQYF
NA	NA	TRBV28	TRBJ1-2	TGTGCCAGCAGTCTACGGGAGGTCCGCTATGGCTACACCTTC	CASSLREVRYGYTF
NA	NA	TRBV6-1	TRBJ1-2	TGTGCCAGCAGTGATCAGGGGAGAGCTAACTATGGCTACACCTTC	CASSDQGRANYGYTF
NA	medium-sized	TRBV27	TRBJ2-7	TGTGCCAGCAGTTCGGGACTGGTCTACGAGCAGTACTTC	CASSSGLVYEQYF
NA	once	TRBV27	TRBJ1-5	TGTGCCAGCCGACCCTGGGGGACACAGAATCAGCCCCAGCATTTT	CASRPWGTQNQPQHF
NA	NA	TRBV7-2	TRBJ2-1	TGTGCCAGCAGGGGGATGACAGGCCCTATATACAATGAGCAGTTCTTC	CASRGMTGPIYNEQFF
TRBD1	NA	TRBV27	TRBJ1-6	TGTGCCAGCAGGACAGGGGGCAATTCACCCCTCCACTTT	CASRTGGNSPLHF
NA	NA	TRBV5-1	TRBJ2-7	TGCGCCAGCAGCAAAGGGACCTTATCAGCCCTTGAGCAGTACTTC	CASSKGTLSALEQYF